These 5 T cell receptor beta chains were sequenced from one sample in a study of blood T cell repertoires in COVID-19. The assay was immunoSEQ multiplex PCR, and TCRdb's table has in-frame clones only and misses some. The sample holds approximately 100,000 clones, 88% seen once. What was sequenced was peripheral blood. These receptors all come from an older woman with acute or convalescent COVID-19.

This chain joins TRBV30 and TRBJ1-4, with D tentatively TRBD1 (6 bases). In germline, CDR1 is GTSNPN, CDR2 SVGIG (reference sequence). The germline V and J ends were trimmed by 5 bases and 5 bases, with 6 bases remaining between them. CDR3 size: 11 residues. The CDR3 spells CAWDRNEKLFF. Written as DNA, the CDR3 is TGTGCCTGGGACAGGAATGAAAAACTGTTTTTT.

The V gene is TRBV11-2, the J gene TRBJ1-2; D call uncertain. The V and J ends lost 1 base and 1 base respectively, with 7 bases between them. Germline loops: CDR1 SGHAT, CDR2 FQNNGV. The CDR3 is 14 amino acids. The CDR3, as DNA: TGTGCCAGCAGCTTAGGTGGCAGTAACTATGGCTACACCTTC. Protein product: CASSLGGSNYGYTF. Based on the CDR3 plus reference TRBV11-2 and TRBJ1-2, the full variable domain is EAGVAQSPRYKIIEKRQSVAFWCNPISGHATLYWYQQILGQGPKLLIQFQNNGVVDDSQLPKDRFSAERLKGVDSTLKIQPAKLEDSAVYLCASSLGGSNYGYTFGSGTRLTVV.

The chain joins TRBV6-5 to TRBJ2-3; tentative D call: TRBD2 (6 bases). The ends were cut back, 5 bases at V and 0 bases at J, with 12 bases in the middle. Germline loops: CDR1 MNHEY, CDR2 SVGAGI. This CDR3 is 15 amino acids long. The CDR3 DNA is TGTGCCAGCAGTACGGAGGGCCGCAGCACAGATACGCAGTATTTT. This encodes CASSTEGRSTDTQYF.

J is TRBJ2-7 and V is TRBV24-1, with 9 nucleotides matching TRBD1. Germline V gives CDR1 KGHDR, CDR2 SFDVKD. CDR3 size: 16 residues. J lost 1 base, V lost 9 bases, and 12 bases had no gene match. The DNA for the CDR3 is TGTGCCACCGGGACAGGGAGGAGGTTTCCTTCCTACGAGCAGTACTTC. This codes for CATGTGRRFPSYEQYF.

This sequence joins TRBV6-5 and TRBJ2-4; D may be TRBD1 (6 bases). CDR1 MNHEY and CDR2 SVGAGI come from the germline V gene. V gave up 11 bases and J gave up 2 bases, with 16 bases separating them. The CDR3 is made up of 14 amino acids. The chain's CDR3 is CAGGSHRPKNIQYF. In DNA form, the CDR3 reads TGTGCCGGGGGCTCCCACAGACCCAAAAACATTCAGTACTTC.